This T cell receptor beta chain was sequenced in a study of PD-1 blockade in classical Hodgkin lymphoma. Germline lookup yields CDR1 WSHSY and CDR2 SAAADI. The CDR3 contains 15 residues. Trimming pared 0 bases from V and 2 bases from J, leaving 11 bases between. Each patient relapsed following autologous stem cell transplantation, and prior brentuximab vedotin exposure differed. Using immunoSEQ multiplex PCR, the repertoire was profiled, and TCRdb retains in-frame clones only, with some absent. The profile shows approximately 79,000 clones, around nine tenths of them singletons. Here the sequenced sample was peripheral blood mononuclear cells (PBMCs), taken before the second cycle of nivolumab. The source of this sequence is a human donor with classical Hodgkin lymphoma. V gene TRBV10-2 combines with J gene TRBJ2-7, with D maybe TRBD1 (6 bases). This CDR3 is CASSESSGVAYEQYF. Written as DNA, the CDR3 is TGCGCCAGCAGTGAGTCGTCAGGGGTTGCCTACGAGCAGTACTTC.